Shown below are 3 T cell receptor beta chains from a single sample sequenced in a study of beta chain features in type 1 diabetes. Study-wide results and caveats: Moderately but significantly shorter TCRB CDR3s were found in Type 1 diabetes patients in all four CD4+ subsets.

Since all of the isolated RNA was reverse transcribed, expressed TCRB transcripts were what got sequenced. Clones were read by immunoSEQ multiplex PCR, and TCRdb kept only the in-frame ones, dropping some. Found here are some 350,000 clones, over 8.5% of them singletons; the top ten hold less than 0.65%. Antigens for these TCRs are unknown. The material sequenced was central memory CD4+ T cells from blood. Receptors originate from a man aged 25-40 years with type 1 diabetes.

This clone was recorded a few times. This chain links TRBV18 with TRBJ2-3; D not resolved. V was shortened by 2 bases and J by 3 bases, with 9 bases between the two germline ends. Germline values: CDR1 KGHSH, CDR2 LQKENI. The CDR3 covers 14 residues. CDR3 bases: TGTGCCAGCTCACCAGGGCAGCTTACAGATACGCAGTATTTT. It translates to CASSPGQLTDTQYF.

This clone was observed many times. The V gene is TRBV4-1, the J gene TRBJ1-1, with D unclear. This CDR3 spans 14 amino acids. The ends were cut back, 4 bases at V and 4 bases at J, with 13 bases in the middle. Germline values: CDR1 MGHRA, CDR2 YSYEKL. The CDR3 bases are TGCGCCAGCAGCCGAGGACGAGAGAGCACTGAAGCTTTCTTT. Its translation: CASSRGRESTEAFF.

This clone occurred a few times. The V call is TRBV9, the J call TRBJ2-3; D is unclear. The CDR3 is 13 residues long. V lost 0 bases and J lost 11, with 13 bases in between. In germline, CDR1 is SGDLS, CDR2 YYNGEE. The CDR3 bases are TGTGCCAGCAGCGTAGGCCTCTCGTACAAGCAGTATTTT. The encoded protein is CASSVGLSYKQYF.